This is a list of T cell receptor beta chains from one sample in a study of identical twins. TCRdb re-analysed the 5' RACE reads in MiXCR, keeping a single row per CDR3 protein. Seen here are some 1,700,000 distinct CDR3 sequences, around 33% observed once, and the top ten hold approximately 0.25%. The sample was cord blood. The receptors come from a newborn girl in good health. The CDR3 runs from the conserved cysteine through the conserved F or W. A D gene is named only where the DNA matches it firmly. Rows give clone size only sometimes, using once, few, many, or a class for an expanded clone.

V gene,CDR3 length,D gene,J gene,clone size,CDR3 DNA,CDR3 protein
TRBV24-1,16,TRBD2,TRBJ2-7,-,TGTGCCACCAGTGATCGGACTAGCGGCTCCTACAATGAGCAGTACTTC,CATSDRTSGSYNEQYF
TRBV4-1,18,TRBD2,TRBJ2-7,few,TGCGCCAGCAGCCAAGATAGGAGTAGCGGGGACTCCTACAATGAGCAGTACTTC,CASSQDRSSGDSYNEQYF
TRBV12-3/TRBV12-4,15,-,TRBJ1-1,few,TGTGCCAGCAGTTTAGGGGCAGGGTGGAACACTGAAGCTTTCTTT,CASSLGAGWNTEAFF
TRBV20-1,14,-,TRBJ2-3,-,TGCAGTGCTAGAGACGAGAAAGGCACAGATACGCAGTATTTT,CSARDEKGTDTQYF
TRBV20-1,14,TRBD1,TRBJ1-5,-,TGCAGTGCTAGAGAAAGGACAGGGCGGCAGCCCCAGCATTTT,CSARERTGRQPQHF
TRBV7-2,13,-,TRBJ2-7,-,TGTGCCAGCAGCGACCTCCCCAGCTACGAGCAGTACTTC,CASSDLPSYEQYF
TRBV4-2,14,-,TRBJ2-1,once,TGTGCCAGCAGCCAAGTAGCTGGTGGAGAGACCCAGTTCTTC,CASSQVAGGETQFF
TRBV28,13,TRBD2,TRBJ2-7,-,TGTGCCAGCATTAGAGCGGGGTGGTACAAGCAGTACTTC,CASIRAGWYKQYF
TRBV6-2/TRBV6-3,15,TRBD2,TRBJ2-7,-,TGTGCCAGCAGTCGATGGACTAGCGGGAGCTACGAGCAGTACTTC,CASSRWTSGSYEQYF
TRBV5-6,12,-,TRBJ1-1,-,TGTGCCAGCAGCTCGTCTCCAACTGAAGCTTTCTTT,CASSSSPTEAFF
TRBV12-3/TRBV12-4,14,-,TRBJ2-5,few,TGTGCCAGCAGTTTGCTCTCCCCCCAACCAGCCCAGTACTTC,CASSLLSPQPAQYF
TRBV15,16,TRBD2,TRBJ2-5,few,TGTGCCACCAGCGGCGGGACTAGCGCCCTGGCGGAGACCCAGTACTTC,CATSGGTSALAETQYF